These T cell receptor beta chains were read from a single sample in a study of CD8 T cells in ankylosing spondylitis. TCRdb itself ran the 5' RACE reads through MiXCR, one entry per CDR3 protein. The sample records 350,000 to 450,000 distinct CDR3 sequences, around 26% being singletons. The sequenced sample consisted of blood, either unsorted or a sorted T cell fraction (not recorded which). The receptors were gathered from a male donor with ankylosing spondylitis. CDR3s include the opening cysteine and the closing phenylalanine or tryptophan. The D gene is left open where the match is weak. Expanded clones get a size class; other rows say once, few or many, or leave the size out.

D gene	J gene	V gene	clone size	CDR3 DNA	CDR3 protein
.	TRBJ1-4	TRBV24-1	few	TGTGCCACCAGTGATAGCAACAGAGGAAAACTGTTTTTT	CATSDSNRGKLFF
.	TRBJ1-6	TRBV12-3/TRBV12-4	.	TGTGCCAGCAGTCACGGGGACGGGGGGAATTCACCCCTCCACTTT	CASSHGDGGNSPLHF
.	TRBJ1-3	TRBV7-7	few	TGTGCCAGCAGCCCCATTGGGGAAACTGGAAACACCATATATTTT	CASSPIGETGNTIYF
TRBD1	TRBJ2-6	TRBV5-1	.	TGCGCCAGCAGTTTGGGACAGGGCGGTCGGGTTTGGGCCAACGTCCTGACTTTC	CASSLGQGGRVWANVLTF
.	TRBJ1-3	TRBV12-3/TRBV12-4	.	TGTGCCAGCAGTTCTCGGGGATTGACTGGAAACACCATATATTTT	CASSSRGLTGNTIYF
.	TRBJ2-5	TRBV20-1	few	TGCAGTGCTCCCACCTCGGCGGGAGAGACCCAGTACTTC	CSAPTSAGETQYF
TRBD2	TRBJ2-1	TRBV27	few	TGTGCCAGCAGGGGGCATGCTAGCGGGAGATCCTACAATGAGCAGTTCTTC	CASRGHASGRSYNEQFF
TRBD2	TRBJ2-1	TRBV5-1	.	TGCGCCAGCAGCTTGGAGGGACTAGCAGATGAGCAGTTCTTC	CASSLEGLADEQFF
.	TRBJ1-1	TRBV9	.	TGTGCCAGCAGCGTATCAGGAGGTAGGACTGAAGCTTTCTTT	CASSVSGGRTEAFF
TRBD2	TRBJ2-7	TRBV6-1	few	TGTGCCAGCAGTGCAACAAGCGGGAGGGCTCAGGCCGAGCAGTACTTC	CASSATSGRAQAEQYF
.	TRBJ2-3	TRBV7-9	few	TGTGCCAGCAGCATTCAGGGCGGCGGTACGCAGTATTTT	CASSIQGGGTQYF
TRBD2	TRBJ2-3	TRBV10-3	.	TGTGCCATCAGTGAGTCGAGCGAGCCGGGGGAGGGCCGAACAGATACGCAGTATTTT	CAISESSEPGEGRTDTQYF
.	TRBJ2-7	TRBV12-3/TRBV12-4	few	TGTGCCAGCAGTTTTGGCTGGGGCAGGGGGGGCGAGCAGTACTTC	CASSFGWGRGGEQYF
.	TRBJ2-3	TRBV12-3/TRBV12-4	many	TGTGCCAGCAGTTTTGAGAGGGCCACAGATACGCAGTATTTT	CASSFERATDTQYF
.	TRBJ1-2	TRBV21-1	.	TGTGCCAGCAGCAAACGGGTGGTTAACTATGGCTACACCTTC	CASSKRVVNYGYTF
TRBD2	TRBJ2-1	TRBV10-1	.	TGCGCCAGCAGTCCCAGCGGGATTCCCTACAATGAGCAGTTCTTC	CASSPSGIPYNEQFF
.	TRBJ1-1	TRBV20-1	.	TGCAGTGCTAGAGGTACGCCGACAGGGAACACTGAAGCTTTCTTT	CSARGTPTGNTEAFF
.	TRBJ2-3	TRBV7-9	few	TGTGCCAGCAGCTTGACAGTTACTAGCACAGATACGCAGTATTTT	CASSLTVTSTDTQYF
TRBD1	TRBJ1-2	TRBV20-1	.	TGCAGTGCTCCAGGGGGGCGGAACTATGGCTACACCTTC	CSAPGGRNYGYTF
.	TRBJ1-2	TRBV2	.	TGTGCCAGCGGCCAGGGAAGGTCTAACTATGGCTACACCTTC	CASGQGRSNYGYTF
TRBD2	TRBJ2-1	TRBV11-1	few	TGTGCCAGCAGCATTGGACTAGCGTCAAGAGGACATGAGCAGTTCTTC	CASSIGLASRGHEQFF
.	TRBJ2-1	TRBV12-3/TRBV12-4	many	TGTGCCAGCAGTTTATGGTCGAGGACCCCTAGGAATGAGCAGTTCTTC	CASSLWSRTPRNEQFF
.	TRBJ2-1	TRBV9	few	TGTGCCAGCAGTCCAAGAGGACTTAACAATGAGCAGTTCTTC	CASSPRGLNNEQFF
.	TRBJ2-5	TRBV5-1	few	TGCGCCAGCAGCTTGGGGGCTCCCCGGGAGACCCAGTACTTC	CASSLGAPRETQYF
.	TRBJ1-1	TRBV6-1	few	TGTGCCAGCAGCCGCGGGAGGGGCACTGAAGCTTTCTTT	CASSRGRGTEAFF
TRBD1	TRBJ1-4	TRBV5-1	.	TGCGCCAGCAGCTTGGCCGGGACAGGCGATGAAAAACTGTTTTTT	CASSLAGTGDEKLFF
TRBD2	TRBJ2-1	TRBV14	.	TGTGCCAGCAGCCAAGGGCGCGGGACTAGCGGGTTCCCGTTGTTCTTC	CASSQGRGTSGFPLFF
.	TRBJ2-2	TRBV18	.	TGTGCCAGCTCACCTCAGATTTACACCGGGACCGACACCGGGGAGCTGTTTTTT	CASSPQIYTGTDTGELFF
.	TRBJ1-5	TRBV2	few	TGTGCCAGCAGTGAATGGGCTAACAGGGATCAGCCCCAGCATTTT	CASSEWANRDQPQHF
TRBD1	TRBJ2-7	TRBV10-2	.	TGCGCCAGCTGGGGACAGGGGGCACGGGAGCAGTACTTC	CASWGQGAREQYF
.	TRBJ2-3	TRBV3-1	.	TGTGCCAGCAGCCAAGAGAGGAGGCCAGATACGCAGTATTTT	CASSQERRPDTQYF
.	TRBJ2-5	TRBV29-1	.	TGCAGCGCAGGGGGGGGGGCTGAGCAGACCCAGTACTTC	CSAGGGAEQTQYF
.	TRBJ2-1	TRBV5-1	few	TGCGCCAGCAGCTTGGTGCGAGCAATCGATGAGCAGTTCTTC	CASSLVRAIDEQFF
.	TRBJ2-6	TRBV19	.	TGTGCCAGTAATTTCTTGGCCTTTAGTGGGGGCTCTGGGGCCAACGTCCTGACTTTC	CASNFLAFSGGSGANVLTF
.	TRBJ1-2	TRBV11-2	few	TGTGCCAGCAGCCTACCGGGCAGTTTCTATGGCTACACCTTC	CASSLPGSFYGYTF
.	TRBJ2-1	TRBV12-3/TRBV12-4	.	TGTGCCAGCAGTTCATCCATGGGGGGTTACAATGAGCAGTTCTTC	CASSSSMGGYNEQFF
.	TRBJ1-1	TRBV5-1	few	TGCGCCAGCAGCTTGGTGTCAGGGATGAACACTGAAGCTTTCTTT	CASSLVSGMNTEAFF
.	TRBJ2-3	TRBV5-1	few	TGCGCCAGCAGCTTAGGACCCTTGGGGCAGTATTTT	CASSLGPLGQYF
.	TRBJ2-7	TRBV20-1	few	TGCAGTGCTAGGAGGGGGAACTACGAGCAGTACTTC	CSARRGNYEQYF
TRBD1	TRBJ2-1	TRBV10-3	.	TGTGCCACCCTAGACGTGGGACAGGGTGGGGGGCCCTACAATGAGCAGTTCTTC	CATLDVGQGGGPYNEQFF
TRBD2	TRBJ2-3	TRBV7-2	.	TGTGCCAGCAGCATGGGACTAGCGGGACTGGGAGATACGCAGTATTTT	CASSMGLAGLGDTQYF
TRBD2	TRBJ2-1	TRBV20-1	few	TGCAGTGCTAGGCCCCGCGGGAGCCATTTGGATGAGCAGTTCTTC	CSARPRGSHLDEQFF
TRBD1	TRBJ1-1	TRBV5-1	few	TGCGCCAGCAGCTCCTCCGGGACAGGGGAGCGAGCTTTCTTT	CASSSSGTGERAFF
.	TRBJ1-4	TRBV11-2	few	TGTGCCAGCAGTCCAGGCCCAGGGGAACGGACTAATGAAAAACTGTTTTTT	CASSPGPGERTNEKLFF
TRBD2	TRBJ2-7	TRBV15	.	TGTGCCACCAGCGCCCGGATGGGACTACCAGGACATACCTACGAGCAGTACTTC	CATSARMGLPGHTYEQYF
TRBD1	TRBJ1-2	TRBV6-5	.	TGTGCCAGCAGTTACTCGAACAGGGGGAAAGGCTACACCTTC	CASSYSNRGKGYTF
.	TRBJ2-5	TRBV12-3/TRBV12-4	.	TGTGCCAGCAGGAGAGGGGTTCAAGAGACCCAGTACTTC	CASRRGVQETQYF
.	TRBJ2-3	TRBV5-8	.	TGTGCCAGCAGCTTGGGAGGGTTGAACACAGATACGCAGTATTTT	CASSLGGLNTDTQYF
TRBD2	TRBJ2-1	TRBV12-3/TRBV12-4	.	TGTGCCAGCAGTTTAAGCGGGACGAATCTCAATGAGCAGTTCTTC	CASSLSGTNLNEQFF
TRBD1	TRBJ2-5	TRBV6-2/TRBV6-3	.	TGTGCCAGCAGACGACAGGGAGAAGAGACCCAGTACTTC	CASRRQGEETQYF
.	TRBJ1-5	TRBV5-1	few	TGCGCCAGCAGCATCGACAGTAGCAATCAGCCCCAGCATTTT	CASSIDSSNQPQHF
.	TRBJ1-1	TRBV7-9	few	TGTGCCAGCAGCAGGGGAGAGGCTGAAGCTTTCTTT	CASSRGEAEAFF
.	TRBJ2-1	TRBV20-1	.	TGCAGTGCTAGTACAGGGGAGGACTACAATGAGCAGTTCTTC	CSASTGEDYNEQFF
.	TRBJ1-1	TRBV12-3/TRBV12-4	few	TGTGCCAGCAGTCTACTACCGGGGGGGGACACTGAAGCTTTCTTT	CASSLLPGGDTEAFF
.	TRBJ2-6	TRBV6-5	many	TGTGCCAGCAGTTCCCTGGGGTCTGGGGCCAACGTCCTGACTTTC	CASSSLGSGANVLTF